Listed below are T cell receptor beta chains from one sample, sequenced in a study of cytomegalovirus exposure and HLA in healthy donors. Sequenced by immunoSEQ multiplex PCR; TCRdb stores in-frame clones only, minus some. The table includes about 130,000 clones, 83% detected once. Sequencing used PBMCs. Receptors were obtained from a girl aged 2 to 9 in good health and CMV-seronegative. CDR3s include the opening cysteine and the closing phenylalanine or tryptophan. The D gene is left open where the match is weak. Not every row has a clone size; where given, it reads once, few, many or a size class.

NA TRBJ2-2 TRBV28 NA CASSPWPGELFF TGTGCCAGCTCCCCCTGGCCGGGGGAGCTGTTTTTT
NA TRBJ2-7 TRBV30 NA CARTSTPHTYEQYF TGTGCCCGGACAAGTACCCCACACACCTACGAGCAGTACTTC
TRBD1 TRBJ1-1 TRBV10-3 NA CAISESQGAPNTEAFF TGTGCCATCAGTGAGTCGCAGGGGGCCCCGAACACTGAAGCTTTCTTT
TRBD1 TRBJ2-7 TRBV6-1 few CASSEDGTGGYEQYF TGTGCCAGCAGTGAAGACGGGACAGGGGGCTACGAGCAGTACTTC
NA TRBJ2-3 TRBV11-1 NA CASSLDPTSTDTQYF TGTGCCAGCAGCTTAGACCCTACTAGCACAGATACGCAGTATTTT
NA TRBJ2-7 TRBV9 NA CASSVAPGHGYEQYF TGTGCCAGCAGCGTAGCTCCGGGACACGGCTACGAGCAGTACTTC
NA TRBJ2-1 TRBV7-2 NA CASSPRQTYNEQFF TGTGCCAGCAGCCCCCGCCAGACCTACAATGAGCAGTTCTTC
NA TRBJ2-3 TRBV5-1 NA CASSLAVDTQYF TGCGCCAGCAGCTTGGCCGTGGATACGCAGTATTTT
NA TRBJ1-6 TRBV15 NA CATSREGHSPLHF TGTGCCACCAGCAGAGAGGGGCACTCACCCCTCCACTTT
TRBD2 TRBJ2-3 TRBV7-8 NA CASSLLAGDTDTQYF TGTGCCAGCAGCTTACTAGCGGGGGATACAGATACGCAGTATTTT
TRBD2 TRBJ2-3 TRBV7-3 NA CASSLGGEDTQYF TGTGCCAGCAGCTTAGGGGGGGAAGATACGCAGTATTTT
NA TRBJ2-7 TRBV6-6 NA CASSPRGRREQHF TGTGCCAGCAGTCCACGCGGTCGGCGCGAGCAGCACTTC
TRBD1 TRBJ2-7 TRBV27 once CASSLSRQGSAYEQYF TGTGCCAGCAGTTTATCCCGACAGGGATCAGCCTACGAGCAGTACTTC
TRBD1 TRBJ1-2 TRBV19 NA CASLPGQAHYGYTF TGTGCCTCTCTACCGGGACAGGCCCACTATGGCTACACCTTC
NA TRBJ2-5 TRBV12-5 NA CASGAGEGLQETQYF TGTGCTAGTGGTGCGGGTGAGGGACTCCAAGAGACCCAGTACTTC
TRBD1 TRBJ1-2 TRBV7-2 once CASSLAGDRNVLANYGYTF TGTGCCAGCAGCTTAGCAGGGGACAGGAATGTTCTAGCTAACTATGGCTACACCTTC
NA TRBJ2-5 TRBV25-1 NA CASSQDNREPWQYF TGTGCCAGCAGTCAAGATAACAGAGAACCTTGGCAGTACTTC
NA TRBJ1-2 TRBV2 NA CASTSPTVSYNYGYTF TGTGCCAGCACCTCACCGACAGTCTCTTATAACTATGGCTACACCTTC
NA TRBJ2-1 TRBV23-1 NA CASSPGRRLVSSYNEQFF TGCGCCAGCAGTCCCGGACGGAGGCTAGTTTCCTCCTACAATGAGCAGTTCTTC
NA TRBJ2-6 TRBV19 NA CASSHQGSGANVLTF TGTGCCAGTAGTCACCAGGGCTCTGGGGCCAACGTCCTGACTTTC
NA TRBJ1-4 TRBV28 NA CASSSGQLNEKLFF TGTGCCAGCAGTTCAGGTCAGCTGAATGAAAAACTGTTTTTT
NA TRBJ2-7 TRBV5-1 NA CASSTGQGSSYEQYF TGCGCCAGCAGCACCGGGCAGGGGAGCTCCTACGAGCAGTACTTC
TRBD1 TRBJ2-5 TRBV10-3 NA CAISDPDRGLGETQYF TGTGCCATCAGTGACCCGGACAGGGGGCTTGGGGAGACCCAGTACTTC
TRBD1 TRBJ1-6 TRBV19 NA CASNRDRGGSPLHF TGTGCCAGCAACCGGGACAGGGGTGGTTCACCCCTCCACTTT